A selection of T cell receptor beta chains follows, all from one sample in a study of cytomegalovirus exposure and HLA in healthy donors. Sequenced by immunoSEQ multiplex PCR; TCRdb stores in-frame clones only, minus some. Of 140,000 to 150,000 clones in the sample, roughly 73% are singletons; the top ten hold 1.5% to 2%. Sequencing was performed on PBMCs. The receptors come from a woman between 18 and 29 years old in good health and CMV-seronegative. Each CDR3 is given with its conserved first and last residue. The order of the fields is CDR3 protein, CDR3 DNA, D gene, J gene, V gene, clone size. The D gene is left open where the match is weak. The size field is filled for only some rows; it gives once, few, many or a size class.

cdr3_aa: CASSLQGYYAEAFF
cdr3_nt: TGTGCCAGCTCACTACAGGGGTACTACGCTGAAGCTTTCTTT
d_call: TRBD1
j_call: TRBJ1-1
v_call: TRBV18
clone_size: NA

cdr3_aa: CSGAGLAANEQFF
cdr3_nt: TGCAGCGGAGCCGGACTAGCGGCCAATGAGCAGTTCTTC
d_call: TRBD2
j_call: TRBJ2-1
v_call: TRBV29-1
clone_size: few

cdr3_aa: CSVEDRGMTQYF
cdr3_nt: TGCAGCGTGGAAGACAGGGGAATGACCCAGTACTTC
d_call: TRBD1
j_call: TRBJ2-5
v_call: TRBV29-1
clone_size: once

cdr3_aa: CASSMRAAYGYTF
cdr3_nt: TGTGCCAGTAGTATGCGGGCAGCGTATGGCTACACCTTC
d_call: NA
j_call: TRBJ1-2
v_call: TRBV19
clone_size: NA

cdr3_aa: CASSLDQTDNEQFF
cdr3_nt: TGTGCCAGCAGCTTAGATCAGACAGACAATGAGCAGTTCTTC
d_call: NA
j_call: TRBJ2-1
v_call: TRBV11-3
clone_size: few

cdr3_aa: CASSSKVRAISTDTQYF
cdr3_nt: TGTGCCAGCAGCTCCAAGGTCAGGGCGATTAGCACAGATACGCAGTATTTT
d_call: NA
j_call: TRBJ2-3
v_call: TRBV11-2
clone_size: NA

cdr3_aa: CASSATGSQPQHF
cdr3_nt: TGTGCCAGCAGTGCCACAGGGTCTCAGCCCCAGCATTTT
d_call: NA
j_call: TRBJ1-5
v_call: TRBV6-1
clone_size: NA

cdr3_aa: CASSLEGSGLSGELFF
cdr3_nt: TGTGCCAGCAGCTTAGAGGGTAGCGGTCTCAGCGGGGAGCTGTTTTTT
d_call: NA
j_call: TRBJ2-2
v_call: TRBV7-8
clone_size: few

cdr3_aa: CASSLGLAGASYNEQFF
cdr3_nt: TGTGCCAGCAGCTTGGGACTAGCGGGAGCGTCCTACAATGAGCAGTTCTTC
d_call: TRBD2
j_call: TRBJ2-1
v_call: TRBV5-5
clone_size: NA

cdr3_aa: CASSPGQEYEQYF
cdr3_nt: TGTGCCAGCAGCCCAGGACAGGAGTACGAGCAGTACTTC
d_call: TRBD1
j_call: TRBJ2-7
v_call: TRBV28
clone_size: NA

cdr3_aa: CASSPTTDFYEQYF
cdr3_nt: TGTGCCAGCTCACCTACGACAGATTTCTACGAGCAGTACTTC
d_call: NA
j_call: TRBJ2-7
v_call: TRBV18
clone_size: NA

cdr3_aa: CASSLGPYRANYGYTF
cdr3_nt: TGTGCCAGCAGCTTGGGGCCCTACAGGGCTAACTATGGCTACACCTTC
d_call: NA
j_call: TRBJ1-2
v_call: TRBV5-8
clone_size: few

cdr3_aa: CASSSRQYTGELFF
cdr3_nt: TGTGCCAGCAGCTCCCGACAGTACACCGGGGAGCTGTTTTTT
d_call: NA
j_call: TRBJ2-2
v_call: TRBV11-3
clone_size: few

cdr3_aa: CASSFVGRGNEQFF
cdr3_nt: TGTGCCAGCAGCTTTGTCGGGCGGGGTAATGAGCAGTTCTTC
d_call: NA
j_call: TRBJ2-1
v_call: TRBV5-6
clone_size: NA

cdr3_aa: CASSLDRAGGYTF
cdr3_nt: TGTGCCAGCAGCTTGGACAGGGCAGGAGGCTACACCTTC
d_call: NA
j_call: TRBJ1-2
v_call: TRBV5-4
clone_size: NA

cdr3_aa: CASKVLAGIYNEQFF
cdr3_nt: TGTGCCAGCAAGGTGCTAGCAGGTATCTACAATGAGCAGTTCTTC
d_call: NA
j_call: TRBJ2-1
v_call: TRBV2
clone_size: once

cdr3_aa: CASSQVGRPGGSYEQYF
cdr3_nt: TGCGCCAGCAGCCAAGTGGGGAGGCCAGGGGGGTCCTACGAGCAGTACTTC
d_call: NA
j_call: TRBJ2-7
v_call: TRBV4-3
clone_size: NA

cdr3_aa: CAISESRRARGNTIYF
cdr3_nt: TGTGCCATCAGTGAGTCGAGGAGGGCCCGTGGAAACACCATATATTTT
d_call: NA
j_call: TRBJ1-3
v_call: TRBV10-3
clone_size: NA

cdr3_aa: CASSYLSGTPGELFF
cdr3_nt: TGTGCCAGCAGCTATCTATCCGGGACTCCCGGGGAGCTGTTTTTT
d_call: NA
j_call: TRBJ2-2
v_call: TRBV6-5
clone_size: NA

cdr3_aa: CASSRGQGRVWETQYF
cdr3_nt: TGCGCCAGCAGCCGTGGACAGGGGCGGGTGTGGGAGACCCAGTACTTC
d_call: TRBD1
j_call: TRBJ2-5
v_call: TRBV4-1
clone_size: NA

cdr3_aa: CASGPPRDTWNTEAFF
cdr3_nt: TGTGCCAGCGGGCCCCCGAGGGACACCTGGAACACTGAAGCTTTCTTT
d_call: NA
j_call: TRBJ1-1
v_call: TRBV2
clone_size: few

cdr3_aa: CASKASGSGSTDTQYF
cdr3_nt: TGCGCCAGCAAAGCTAGCGGGAGTGGGAGCACAGATACGCAGTATTTT
d_call: TRBD2
j_call: TRBJ2-3
v_call: TRBV5-1
clone_size: NA

cdr3_aa: CASSGTGDKQFF
cdr3_nt: TGTGCCAGCAGCGGTACTGGGGACAAGCAGTTCTTC
d_call: NA
j_call: TRBJ2-1
v_call: TRBV7-2
clone_size: NA

cdr3_aa: CASSHIVFYEAFF
cdr3_nt: TGCGCCAGCAGCCATATAGTCTTCTATGAAGCTTTCTTT
d_call: NA
j_call: TRBJ1-1
v_call: TRBV4-1
clone_size: few

cdr3_aa: CASSLDSQHEQFF
cdr3_nt: TGTGCCAGCAGCTTAGACAGCCAGCATGAGCAGTTCTTC
d_call: NA
j_call: TRBJ2-1
v_call: TRBV7-3
clone_size: NA

cdr3_aa: CASSLSGTSGSDTQYF
cdr3_nt: TGTGCCAGCAGCTTATCTGGGACTAGCGGGAGCGATACGCAGTATTTT
d_call: TRBD2
j_call: TRBJ2-3
v_call: TRBV11-3
clone_size: NA

cdr3_aa: CASHSPLADTQYF
cdr3_nt: TGTGCCAGCCACTCTCCCCTAGCGGATACGCAGTATTTT
d_call: NA
j_call: TRBJ2-3
v_call: TRBV6-5
clone_size: NA

cdr3_aa: CASRKGLAGGRVSNEQFF
cdr3_nt: TGTGCCAGCAGAAAGGGACTAGCGGGAGGACGTGTTTCCAATGAGCAGTTCTTC
d_call: TRBD2
j_call: TRBJ2-1
v_call: TRBV7-9
clone_size: NA

cdr3_aa: CASSYSRDRGRTEAFF
cdr3_nt: TGTGCCAGCTCGTATTCCCGGGACAGGGGGCGGACTGAAGCTTTCTTT
d_call: TRBD1
j_call: TRBJ1-1
v_call: TRBV18
clone_size: NA